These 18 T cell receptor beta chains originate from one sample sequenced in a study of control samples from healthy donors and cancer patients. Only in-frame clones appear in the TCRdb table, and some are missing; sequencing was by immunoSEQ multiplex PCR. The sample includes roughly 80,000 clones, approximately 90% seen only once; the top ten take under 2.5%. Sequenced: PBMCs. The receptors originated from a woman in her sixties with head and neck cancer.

The chain's CDR3 is CATTPQGAPDEQFF. The CDR3 bases are TGTGCCACCACTCCACAGGGGGCACCCGATGAGCAGTTCTTC. This chain joins TRBV24-1 and TRBJ2-1; 9 bases line up with TRBD1. V shed 8 bases and J 8 bases; nucleotides not matched to a gene: 9. CDR3 length: 14 amino acids. The germline V gene encodes CDR1 KGHDR and CDR2 SFDVKD.

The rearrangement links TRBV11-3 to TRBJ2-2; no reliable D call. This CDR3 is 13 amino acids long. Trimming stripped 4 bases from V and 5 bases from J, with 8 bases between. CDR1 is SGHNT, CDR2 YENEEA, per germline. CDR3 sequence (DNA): TGTGCCAGCAGCTCCCCAAGAACCGGGGAGCTGTTTTTT. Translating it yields CASSSPRTGELFF.

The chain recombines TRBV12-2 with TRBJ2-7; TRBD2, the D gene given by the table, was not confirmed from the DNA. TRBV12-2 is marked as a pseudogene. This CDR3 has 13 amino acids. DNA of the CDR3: TGTGCAAGTCGCACTCAAAACCCCTACGAGCAGTACTTC. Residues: CASRTQNPYEQYF.

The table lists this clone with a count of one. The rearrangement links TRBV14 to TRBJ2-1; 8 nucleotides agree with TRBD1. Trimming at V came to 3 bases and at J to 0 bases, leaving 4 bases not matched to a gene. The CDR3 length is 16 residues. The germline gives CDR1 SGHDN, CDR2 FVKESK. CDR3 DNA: TGTGCCAGCAGCCACCCCGGGACAGGCTCCTACAATGAGCAGTTCTTC. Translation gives CASSHPGTGSYNEQFF.

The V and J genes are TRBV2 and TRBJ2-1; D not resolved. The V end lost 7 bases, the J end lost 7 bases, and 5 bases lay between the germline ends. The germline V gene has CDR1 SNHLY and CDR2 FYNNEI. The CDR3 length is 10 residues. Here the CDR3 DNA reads TGTGCCAGCATAGAGAATGAGCAGTTCTTC. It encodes CASIENEQFF.

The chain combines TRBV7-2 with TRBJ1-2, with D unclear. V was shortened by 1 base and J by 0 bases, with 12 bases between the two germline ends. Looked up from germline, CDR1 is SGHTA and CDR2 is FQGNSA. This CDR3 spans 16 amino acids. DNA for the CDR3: TGTGCCAGCAGCTTAGATATGGCCCAAGCTAACTATGGCTACACCTTC. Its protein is CASSLDMAQANYGYTF. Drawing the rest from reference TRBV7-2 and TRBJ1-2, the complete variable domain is GAGVSQSPSNKVTEKGKDVELRCDPISGHTALYWYRQSLGQGLEFLIYFQGNSAPDKSGLPSDRFSAERTGGSVSTLTIQRTQQEDSAVYLCASSLDMAQANYGYTFGSGTRLTVV.

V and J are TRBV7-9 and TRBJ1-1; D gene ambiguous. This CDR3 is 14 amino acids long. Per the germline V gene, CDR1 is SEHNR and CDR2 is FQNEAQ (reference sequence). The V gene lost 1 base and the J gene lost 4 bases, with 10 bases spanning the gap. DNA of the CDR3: TGTGCCAGCAGCTTAGGGGAGCTGGGCACTGAAGCTTTCTTT. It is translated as CASSLGELGTEAFF.

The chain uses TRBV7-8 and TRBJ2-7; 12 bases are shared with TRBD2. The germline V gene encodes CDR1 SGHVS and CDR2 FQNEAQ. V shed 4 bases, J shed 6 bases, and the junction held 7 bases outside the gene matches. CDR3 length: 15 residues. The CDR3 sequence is CASSSGLAGLLEQYF. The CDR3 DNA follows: TGTGCCAGCAGCTCTGGACTAGCGGGATTGCTCGAGCAGTACTTC.

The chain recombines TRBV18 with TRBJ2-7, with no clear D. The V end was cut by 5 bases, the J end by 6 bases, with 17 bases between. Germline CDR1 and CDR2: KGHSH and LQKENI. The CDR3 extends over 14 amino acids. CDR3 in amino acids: CASSGAVAYGEQYF. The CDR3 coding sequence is TGTGCCAGCTCAGGAGCCGTTGCCTACGGCGAGCAGTACTTC.

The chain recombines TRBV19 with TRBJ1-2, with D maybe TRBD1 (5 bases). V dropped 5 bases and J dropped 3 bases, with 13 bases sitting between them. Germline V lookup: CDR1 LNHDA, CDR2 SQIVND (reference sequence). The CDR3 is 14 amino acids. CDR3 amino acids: CASSSTAFDYGYTF. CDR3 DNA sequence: TGTGCCAGTAGTTCGACAGCGTTTGACTATGGCTACACCTTC.

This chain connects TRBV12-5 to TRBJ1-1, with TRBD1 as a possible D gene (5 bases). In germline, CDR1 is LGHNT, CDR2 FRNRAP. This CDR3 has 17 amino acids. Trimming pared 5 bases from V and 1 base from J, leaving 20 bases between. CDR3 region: CASGQGGLVTANTEAFF. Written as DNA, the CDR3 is TGTGCTAGTGGTCAGGGAGGTTTGGTCACAGCGAACACTGAAGCTTTCTTT.

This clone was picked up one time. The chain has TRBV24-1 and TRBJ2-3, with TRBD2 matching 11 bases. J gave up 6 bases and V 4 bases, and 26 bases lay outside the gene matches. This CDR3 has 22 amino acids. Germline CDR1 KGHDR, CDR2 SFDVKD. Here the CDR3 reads CATSDYTTDPASVAGGVDTQYF. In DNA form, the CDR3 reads TGTGCCACCAGTGACTATACTACTGACCCCGCCTCGGTAGCGGGAGGGGTGGATACGCAGTATTTT.

The CDR3 protein is CASSTIPGGPFETQYF. The CDR3 bases are TGTGCCAGCAGCACCATCCCAGGGGGCCCTTTCGAGACCCAGTACTTC. The chain recombines TRBV6-2 or TRBV6-3 with TRBJ2-5; TRBD1 aligns across 8 bases. Trimming took 6 bases from V and 5 from J; bases not matched to a gene: 14. Germline assignment: CDR1 MNHEY and CDR2 SVGEGT. This CDR3 contains 16 residues.

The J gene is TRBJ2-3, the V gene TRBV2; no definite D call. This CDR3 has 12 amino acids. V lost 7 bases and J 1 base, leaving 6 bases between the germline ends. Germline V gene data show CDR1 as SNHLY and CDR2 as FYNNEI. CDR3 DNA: TGTGCCAGCAACCCCCGCACAGATACGCAGTATTTT. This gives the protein CASNPRTDTQYF.

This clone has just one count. CDR3 region: CASSSWVGLAAGDEQFF. The DNA of the CDR3 is TGTGCCAGCAGCAGCTGGGTCGGACTAGCGGCCGGGGATGAGCAGTTCTTC. V is TRBV5-4 and J is TRBJ2-1, with TRBD2 matching 10 bases. The CDR3 loop spans 17 amino acids. V trimming: 4 bases; J trimming: 8 bases; junction bases outside the gene matches: 15. Germline values: CDR1 SGHNT, CDR2 YYREEE (reference sequence).

The CDR3 bases are TGTGCCAGCGGACTAGCGGGAGCTTCGTACGAGCAGTACTTC. It encodes CASGLAGASYEQYF. The chain joins TRBV28 to TRBJ2-7; 13 bases line up with TRBD2. CDR1 and CDR2 from the germline V gene are MDHEN and SYDVKM. The length of the CDR3 is 14 residues. The V and J ends lost 8 bases and 4 bases, in that order; junction bases with no gene match: 5.

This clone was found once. CDR3 protein: CASSEAQGAADTQYF. CDR3 DNA sequence: TGTGCCAGCAGTGAAGCGCAAGGGGCAGCAGATACGCAGTATTTT. This rearrangement joins TRBV2 to TRBJ2-3; tentative D call: TRBD1 (5 bases). The germline CDR1 and CDR2 sequences are SNHLY and FYNNEI. CDR3 length: 15 residues. Trimming removed 0 bases at V and 4 bases at J, with 11 bases between.

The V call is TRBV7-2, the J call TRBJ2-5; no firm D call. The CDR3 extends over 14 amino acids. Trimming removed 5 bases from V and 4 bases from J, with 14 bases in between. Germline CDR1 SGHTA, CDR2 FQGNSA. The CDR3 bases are TGTGCCAGCAGCCCTCCACCCATCCCAGAGACCCAGTACTTC. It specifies CASSPPPIPETQYF.